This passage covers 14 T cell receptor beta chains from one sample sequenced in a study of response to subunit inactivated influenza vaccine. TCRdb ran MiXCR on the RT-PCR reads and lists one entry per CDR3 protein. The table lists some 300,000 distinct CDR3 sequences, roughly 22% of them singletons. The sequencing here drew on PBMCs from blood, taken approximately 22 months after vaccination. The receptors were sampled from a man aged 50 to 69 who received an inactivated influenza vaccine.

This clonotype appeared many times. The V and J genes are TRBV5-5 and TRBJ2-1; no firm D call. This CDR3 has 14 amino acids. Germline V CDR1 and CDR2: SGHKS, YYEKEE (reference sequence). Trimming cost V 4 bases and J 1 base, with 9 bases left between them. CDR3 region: CASSDGRSYNEQFF. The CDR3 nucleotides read TGTGCCAGCAGCGATGGTAGGTCCTACAATGAGCAGTTCTTC.

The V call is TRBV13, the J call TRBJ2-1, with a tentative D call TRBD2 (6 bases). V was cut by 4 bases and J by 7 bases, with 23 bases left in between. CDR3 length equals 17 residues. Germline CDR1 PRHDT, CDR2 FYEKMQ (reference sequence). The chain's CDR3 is CASSSTIKAGRENEQFF. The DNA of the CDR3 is TGTGCCAGCAGCTCCACTATCAAGGCGGGGAGAGAGAATGAGCAGTTCTTC.

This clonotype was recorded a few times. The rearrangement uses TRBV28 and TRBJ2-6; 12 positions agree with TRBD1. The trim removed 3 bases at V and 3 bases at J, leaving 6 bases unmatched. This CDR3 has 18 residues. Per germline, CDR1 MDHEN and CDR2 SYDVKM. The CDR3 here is CASSLRDRGLVGANVLTF. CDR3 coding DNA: TGTGCCAGCAGTTTGAGGGACAGGGGGCTAGTTGGGGCCAACGTCCTGACTTTC.

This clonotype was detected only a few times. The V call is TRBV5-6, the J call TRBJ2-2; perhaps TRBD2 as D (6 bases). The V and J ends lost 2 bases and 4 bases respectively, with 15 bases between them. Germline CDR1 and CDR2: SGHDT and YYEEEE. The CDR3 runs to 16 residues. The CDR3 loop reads CASSFPEGATTGELFF. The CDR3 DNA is TGTGCCAGCAGCTTTCCGGAGGGAGCTACCACCGGGGAGCTGTTTTTT.

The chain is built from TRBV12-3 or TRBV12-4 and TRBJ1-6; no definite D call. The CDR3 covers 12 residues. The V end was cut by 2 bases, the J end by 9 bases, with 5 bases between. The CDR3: CASSLTPSPLHF. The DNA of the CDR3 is TGTGCCAGCAGTTTAACTCCTTCACCCCTCCACTTT.

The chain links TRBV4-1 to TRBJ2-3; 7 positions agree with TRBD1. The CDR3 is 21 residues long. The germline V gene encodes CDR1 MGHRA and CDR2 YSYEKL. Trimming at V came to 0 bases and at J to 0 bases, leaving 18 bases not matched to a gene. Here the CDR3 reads CASSQDRGGELYQSSTDTQYF. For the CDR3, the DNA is TGCGCCAGCAGCCAAGATCGAGGGGGCGAACTCTACCAATCTAGCACAGATACGCAGTATTTT.

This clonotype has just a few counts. The CDR3 reads CATQEKGLLFNIQYF. The CDR3 region has the DNA TGTGCCACCCAGGAGAAGGGACTCCTTTTTAACATTCAGTACTTC. The chain employs TRBV6-1 and TRBJ2-4; tentative D call: TRBD2 (6 bases). The CDR3 consists of 15 residues. Germline V gene sequence: CDR1 MNHNS, CDR2 SASEGT. Trimming pared 10 bases from V and 7 bases from J, leaving 23 bases between.

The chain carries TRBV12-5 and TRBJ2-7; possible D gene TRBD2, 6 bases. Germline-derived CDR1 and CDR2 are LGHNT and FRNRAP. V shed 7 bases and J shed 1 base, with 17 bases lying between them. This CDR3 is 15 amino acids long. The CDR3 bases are TGTGCTAGTGTGGGGCGTAGCGGACCGTCCTACGAGCAGTACTTC. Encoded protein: CASVGRSGPSYEQYF.

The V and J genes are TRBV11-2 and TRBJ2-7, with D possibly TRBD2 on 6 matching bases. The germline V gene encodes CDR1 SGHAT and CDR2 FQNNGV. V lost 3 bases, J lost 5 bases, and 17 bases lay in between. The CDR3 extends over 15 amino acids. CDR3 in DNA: TGTGCCAGCAGCTTTGCGGGAATTCCAGTCCACGAGCAGTACTTC. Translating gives CASSFAGIPVHEQYF.

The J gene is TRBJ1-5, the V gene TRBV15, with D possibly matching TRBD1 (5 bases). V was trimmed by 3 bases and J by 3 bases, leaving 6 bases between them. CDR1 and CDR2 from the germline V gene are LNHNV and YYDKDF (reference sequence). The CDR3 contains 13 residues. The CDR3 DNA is TGTGCCACCAGCAGCAGGGTCAATCAGCCCCAGCATTTT. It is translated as CATSSRVNQPQHF.

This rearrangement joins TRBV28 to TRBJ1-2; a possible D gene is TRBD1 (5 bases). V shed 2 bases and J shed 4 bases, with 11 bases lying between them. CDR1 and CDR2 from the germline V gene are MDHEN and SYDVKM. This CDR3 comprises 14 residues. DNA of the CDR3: TGTGCCAGCAGTTTAATGCGGGGCTTCTATGGCTACACCTTC. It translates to CASSLMRGFYGYTF.

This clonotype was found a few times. The CDR3 is CASSQDRTDQPQHF. CDR3 bases: TGCGCCAGCAGCCAAGATCGGACCGATCAGCCCCAGCATTTT. The rearrangement links TRBV4-1 to TRBJ1-5; D uncertain. Trimming removed 0 bases at V and 5 bases at J, with 8 bases between. The CDR3 has 14 amino acids. The germline gives CDR1 MGHRA, CDR2 YSYEKL.

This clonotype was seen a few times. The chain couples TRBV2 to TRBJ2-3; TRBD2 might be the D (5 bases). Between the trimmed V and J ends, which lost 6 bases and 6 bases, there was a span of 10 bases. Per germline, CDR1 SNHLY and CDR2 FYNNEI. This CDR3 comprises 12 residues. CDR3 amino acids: CASSEWEDTQYF. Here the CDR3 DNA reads TGTGCCAGCAGCGAGTGGGAGGATACGCAGTATTTT. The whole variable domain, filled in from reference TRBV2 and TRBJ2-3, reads EPEVTQTPSHQVTQMGQEVILRCVPISNHLYFYWYRQILGQKVEFLVSFYNNEISEKSEIFDDQFSVERPDGSNFTLKIRSTKLEDSAMYFCASSEWEDTQYFGPGTRLTVL.

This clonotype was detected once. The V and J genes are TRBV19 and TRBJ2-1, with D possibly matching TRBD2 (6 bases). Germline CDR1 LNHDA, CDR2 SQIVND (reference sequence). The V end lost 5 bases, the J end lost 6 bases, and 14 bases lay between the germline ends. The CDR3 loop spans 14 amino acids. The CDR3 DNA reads TGTGCCAGTAGTGAGCGGGCCCTCCCCAATGAGCAGTTCTTC. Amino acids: CASSERALPNEQFF.